This is a list of T cell receptor beta chains from one sample in a study of blood T cell repertoires in COVID-19. Sequencing used immunoSEQ multiplex PCR; TCRdb keeps in-frame clones, though not all of them. The sample records 310,000 or so clones, roughly 87% being singletons. Sequenced input: PBMCs or T cells enriched from blood (not recorded which). These receptors were taken from a woman aged 18-35 years who had recovered from COVID-19. CDR3s include the opening cysteine and the closing phenylalanine or tryptophan. Each record gives: D gene, V gene, clone size, J gene, CDR3 protein, CDR3 DNA. A D gene is named only where the DNA matches it firmly. The size of a clone is reported for some rows only, either as once, few or many, or as a class for expanded clones.

D gene: TRBD2
V gene: TRBV10-2
clone size: -
J gene: TRBJ2-7
CDR3 protein: CASRPGLAGVWQYF
CDR3 DNA: TGCGCCAGCAGACCCGGACTAGCGGGGGTATGGCAGTACTTC

D gene: TRBD1
V gene: TRBV6-5
clone size: -
J gene: TRBJ2-7
CDR3 protein: CASSNAQGQGNF
CDR3 DNA: TGTGCCAGCAGTAACGCCCAGGGACAGGGTAACTTT

D gene: -
V gene: TRBV19
clone size: -
J gene: TRBJ2-5
CDR3 protein: CASSMGPRGGAEETQYF
CDR3 DNA: TGTGCCAGTAGTATGGGTCCCCGAGGCGGGGCCGAAGAGACCCAGTACTTC

D gene: -
V gene: TRBV9
clone size: once
J gene: TRBJ2-3
CDR3 protein: CASSPEAGSFTDTQYF
CDR3 DNA: TGTGCCAGCAGCCCTGAGGCGGGCAGTTTCACAGATACGCAGTATTTT

D gene: -
V gene: TRBV7-2
clone size: -
J gene: TRBJ2-7
CDR3 protein: CASSFQYGDYEQYF
CDR3 DNA: TGTGCCAGCAGCTTCCAGTACGGGGACTACGAGCAGTACTTC

D gene: -
V gene: TRBV11-2
clone size: -
J gene: TRBJ2-1
CDR3 protein: CASSLGHNNEQFF
CDR3 DNA: TGTGCCAGCAGCTTAGGGCACAACAATGAGCAGTTCTTC

D gene: -
V gene: TRBV11-1
clone size: -
J gene: TRBJ1-5
CDR3 protein: CASSLRGNQPQHF
CDR3 DNA: TGTGCCAGCAGCTTAAGGGGAAATCAGCCCCAGCATTTT

D gene: -
V gene: TRBV7-2
clone size: -
J gene: TRBJ2-7
CDR3 protein: CASSPSPDLGGEQYF
CDR3 DNA: TGTGCCAGCAGCCCTTCCCCTGACCTGGGGGGAGAGCAGTACTTC

D gene: -
V gene: TRBV6-5
clone size: -
J gene: TRBJ2-7
CDR3 protein: CASSYSGHEQYF
CDR3 DNA: TGTGCCAGCAGTTACTCTGGCCACGAGCAGTACTTC

D gene: TRBD2
V gene: TRBV19
clone size: -
J gene: TRBJ2-7
CDR3 protein: CASRVSGGSYEQYF
CDR3 DNA: TGTGCCAGTAGGGTTAGCGGGGGCTCCTACGAGCAGTACTTC

D gene: -
V gene: TRBV6-5
clone size: -
J gene: TRBJ1-1
CDR3 protein: CASRKPGHINTEAFF
CDR3 DNA: TGTGCCAGCAGGAAACCGGGACATATTAACACTGAAGCTTTCTTT

D gene: -
V gene: TRBV5-5
clone size: -
J gene: TRBJ1-2
CDR3 protein: CASRGANYGYTF
CDR3 DNA: TGTGCCAGCAGGGGCGCTAACTATGGCTACACCTTC

D gene: -
V gene: TRBV4-3
clone size: few
J gene: TRBJ2-7
CDR3 protein: CASSDSYEQYF
CDR3 DNA: TGCGCCAGCAGCGACAGCTACGAGCAGTACTTC

D gene: TRBD1
V gene: TRBV5-1
clone size: -
J gene: TRBJ1-1
CDR3 protein: CASSPNRGRGAFF
CDR3 DNA: TGCGCCAGCAGCCCAAACAGGGGGCGAGGGGCTTTCTTT

D gene: TRBD1
V gene: TRBV5-8
clone size: few
J gene: TRBJ1-6
CDR3 protein: CASSLGGQGPPLHF
CDR3 DNA: TGTGCCAGCAGCTTGGGAGGACAGGGACCACCCCTCCACTTT

D gene: -
V gene: TRBV15
clone size: -
J gene: TRBJ2-7
CDR3 protein: CATSREAVYEQYF
CDR3 DNA: TGTGCCACCAGCAGAGAGGCCGTTTACGAGCAGTACTTC

D gene: TRBD1
V gene: TRBV27
clone size: -
J gene: TRBJ1-2
CDR3 protein: CASSEMTGIRRGDGYTF
CDR3 DNA: TGTGCCAGCAGTGAGATGACAGGGATTAGGAGAGGAGATGGCTACACCTTC

D gene: -
V gene: TRBV5-6
clone size: -
J gene: TRBJ2-7
CDR3 protein: CASSLQGPYEQYF
CDR3 DNA: TGTGCCAGCAGCTTGCAGGGGCCCTACGAGCAGTACTTC

D gene: TRBD1
V gene: TRBV14
clone size: -
J gene: TRBJ2-7
CDR3 protein: CASSQAGTAYEQYF
CDR3 DNA: TGTGCCAGCAGCCAAGCCGGGACAGCCTACGAGCAGTACTTC

D gene: TRBD1
V gene: TRBV9
clone size: -
J gene: TRBJ2-7
CDR3 protein: CASSAGQGGYEQYF
CDR3 DNA: TGTGCCAGCAGCGCTGGACAGGGAGGCTACGAGCAGTACTTC

D gene: -
V gene: TRBV7-2
clone size: -
J gene: TRBJ1-1
CDR3 protein: CASSLEGVQSGGNTEAFF
CDR3 DNA: TGTGCCAGCAGCTTAGAGGGCGTACAGTCCGGGGGGAACACTGAAGCTTTCTTT

D gene: -
V gene: TRBV28
clone size: -
J gene: TRBJ1-4
CDR3 protein: CASSFPGHSTEKLFF
CDR3 DNA: TGTGCCAGCAGTTTTCCGGGACATTCTACGGAAAAACTGTTTTTT

D gene: -
V gene: TRBV9
clone size: -
J gene: TRBJ2-7
CDR3 protein: CASSVGAYEQYF
CDR3 DNA: TGTGCCAGCAGCGTAGGGGCGTACGAGCAGTACTTC

D gene: -
V gene: TRBV6-4
clone size: -
J gene: TRBJ1-6
CDR3 protein: CASGPPPSPLHF
CDR3 DNA: TGTGCCAGCGGGCCTCCGCCTTCACCCCTCCACTTT

D gene: TRBD1
V gene: TRBV19
clone size: -
J gene: TRBJ1-1
CDR3 protein: CASMRDRGTRGTEAFF
CDR3 DNA: TGTGCCAGTATGCGGGACAGGGGCACCAGGGGGACTGAAGCTTTCTTT

D gene: TRBD1
V gene: TRBV19
clone size: once
J gene: TRBJ2-5
CDR3 protein: CASSTGTGWFQYF
CDR3 DNA: TGTGCCAGTAGTACCGGGACAGGGTGGTTCCAGTACTTC

D gene: -
V gene: TRBV6-5
clone size: -
J gene: TRBJ2-3
CDR3 protein: CASSYSSARGTDTQYF
CDR3 DNA: TGTGCCAGCAGTTACTCGTCAGCGCGCGGCACAGATACGCAGTATTTT

D gene: TRBD2
V gene: TRBV11-3
clone size: -
J gene: TRBJ2-3
CDR3 protein: CASSREAGPTDTQYF
CDR3 DNA: TGTGCCAGCAGCCGGGAAGCGGGACCCACAGATACGCAGTATTTT

D gene: -
V gene: TRBV11-3
clone size: once
J gene: TRBJ1-1
CDR3 protein: CASSYAYSTEAFF
CDR3 DNA: TGTGCCAGCAGCTACGCGTATAGTACTGAAGCTTTCTTT

D gene: TRBD2
V gene: TRBV9
clone size: -
J gene: TRBJ2-1
CDR3 protein: CASSARTSGGDYNEQFF
CDR3 DNA: TGTGCCAGCAGCGCTAGGACTAGCGGGGGGGACTACAATGAGCAGTTCTTC

D gene: -
V gene: TRBV30
clone size: -
J gene: TRBJ1-1
CDR3 protein: CAWSVRGNTEAFF
CDR3 DNA: TGTGCCTGGAGTGTACGAGGTAACACTGAAGCTTTCTTT

D gene: TRBD1
V gene: TRBV6-2/TRBV6-3
clone size: -
J gene: TRBJ2-7
CDR3 protein: CASSYGDRGTYEQYF
CDR3 DNA: TGTGCCAGCAGTTACGGGGACAGGGGGACCTACGAGCAGTACTTC

D gene: TRBD1
V gene: TRBV27
clone size: -
J gene: TRBJ2-7
CDR3 protein: CASTSISRGGVGEQYF
CDR3 DNA: TGTGCCAGCACTTCAATCTCGAGAGGGGGCGTGGGGGAGCAGTACTTC

D gene: TRBD1
V gene: TRBV27
clone size: -
J gene: TRBJ2-7
CDR3 protein: CASSLQGALDEQYF
CDR3 DNA: TGTGCCAGCAGTTTACAGGGGGCGCTTGACGAGCAGTACTTC

D gene: -
V gene: TRBV19
clone size: few
J gene: TRBJ1-2
CDR3 protein: CASSIEGTAYGYTF
CDR3 DNA: TGTGCCAGTAGTATAGAGGGCACAGCCTATGGCTACACCTTC

D gene: TRBD1
V gene: TRBV4-2
clone size: -
J gene: TRBJ1-4
CDR3 protein: CASSQERPGQGEKLFF
CDR3 DNA: TGTGCCAGCAGCCAAGAAAGGCCCGGACAGGGGGAAAAACTGTTTTTT

D gene: -
V gene: TRBV11-2
clone size: -
J gene: TRBJ2-3
CDR3 protein: CASSLLSADTDTQYF
CDR3 DNA: TGTGCCAGCAGCTTACTCTCGGCGGACACAGATACGCAGTATTTT

D gene: -
V gene: TRBV7-9
clone size: -
J gene: TRBJ1-1
CDR3 protein: CASSSGVWTEAFF
CDR3 DNA: TGTGCCAGCAGCTCAGGGGTTTGGACTGAAGCTTTCTTT

D gene: -
V gene: TRBV4-2
clone size: -
J gene: TRBJ2-3
CDR3 protein: CASSQDRRITDTQYF
CDR3 DNA: TGTGCCAGCAGCCAAGATCGCAGAATCACAGATACGCAGTATTTT

D gene: -
V gene: TRBV5-8
clone size: -
J gene: TRBJ1-5
CDR3 protein: CASSERWGGGNQPQHF
CDR3 DNA: TGTGCCAGCTCTGAAAGGTGGGGCGGGGGCAATCAGCCCCAGCATTTT

D gene: -
V gene: TRBV5-6
clone size: -
J gene: TRBJ1-5
CDR3 protein: CASSLLGYGSGEPQHF
CDR3 DNA: TGTGCCAGCAGCTTGTTGGGATACGGGTCGGGGGAGCCCCAGCATTTT

D gene: TRBD2
V gene: TRBV19
clone size: -
J gene: TRBJ2-2
CDR3 protein: CASSEPGLEFAGELFF
CDR3 DNA: TGTGCCAGTAGCGAGCCCGGACTAGAGTTTGCCGGGGAGCTGTTTTTT

D gene: -
V gene: TRBV5-1
clone size: -
J gene: TRBJ2-7
CDR3 protein: CASSLLGGPEYEQYF
CDR3 DNA: TGCGCCAGCAGCCTTTTGGGGGGGCCCGAATACGAGCAGTACTTC

D gene: TRBD1
V gene: TRBV28
clone size: -
J gene: TRBJ1-1
CDR3 protein: CASRLGQGRGDTEAFF
CDR3 DNA: TGTGCCAGCAGACTTGGACAGGGGCGAGGGGACACTGAAGCTTTCTTT

D gene: -
V gene: TRBV7-2
clone size: -
J gene: TRBJ2-3
CDR3 protein: CASSLATVTRTDTQYF
CDR3 DNA: TGTGCCAGCAGCTTAGCGACAGTAACGCGCACAGATACGCAGTATTTT

D gene: -
V gene: TRBV28
clone size: once
J gene: TRBJ1-2
CDR3 protein: CASSLRQRTNYGYTF
CDR3 DNA: TGTGCCAGCAGTTTACGACAGAGGACTAACTATGGCTACACCTTC

D gene: -
V gene: TRBV28
clone size: -
J gene: TRBJ1-4
CDR3 protein: CASSPPGATNEKLFF
CDR3 DNA: TGTGCCAGCAGCCCCCCGGGAGCAACTAATGAAAAACTGTTTTTT

D gene: -
V gene: TRBV4-3
clone size: -
J gene: TRBJ2-2
CDR3 protein: CASSQEGGSRTGELFF
CDR3 DNA: TGCGCCAGCAGCCAGGAGGGTGGGAGTAGAACCGGGGAGCTGTTTTTT

D gene: TRBD2
V gene: TRBV11-2
clone size: -
J gene: TRBJ2-1
CDR3 protein: CASSPHLVAGANEQFF
CDR3 DNA: TGTGCCAGCAGCCCCCATTTGGTAGCGGGGGCAAATGAGCAGTTCTTC

D gene: -
V gene: TRBV28
clone size: -
J gene: TRBJ1-2
CDR3 protein: CASSLLQAYGYTF
CDR3 DNA: TGTGCCAGCAGTTTGTTACAGGCCTATGGCTACACCTTC

D gene: -
V gene: TRBV28
clone size: -
J gene: TRBJ1-2
CDR3 protein: CASSLYRRSYGYTF
CDR3 DNA: TGTGCCAGCAGTTTGTATCGACGGAGCTATGGCTACACCTTC

D gene: -
V gene: TRBV12-3/TRBV12-4
clone size: -
J gene: TRBJ2-3
CDR3 protein: CASRKWGEAQYF
CDR3 DNA: TGTGCCAGCAGGAAATGGGGCGAGGCGCAGTATTTT

D gene: -
V gene: TRBV28
clone size: -
J gene: TRBJ2-4
CDR3 protein: CASSPPILVAKNIQYF
CDR3 DNA: TGTGCCAGCAGTCCCCCTATTCTGGTAGCCAAAAACATTCAGTACTTC

D gene: TRBD1
V gene: TRBV18
clone size: -
J gene: TRBJ1-1
CDR3 protein: CASSTRGLNTEAFF
CDR3 DNA: TGTGCCAGCTCGACCAGGGGGCTCAACACTGAAGCTTTCTTT

D gene: TRBD2
V gene: TRBV7-2
clone size: -
J gene: TRBJ2-7
CDR3 protein: CASSLRGGLLEQYF
CDR3 DNA: TGTGCCAGCAGCCTCCGGGGGGGGCTTCTCGAGCAGTACTTC

D gene: TRBD2
V gene: TRBV5-1
clone size: -
J gene: TRBJ2-3
CDR3 protein: CASSWTSGRGADTQYF
CDR3 DNA: TGCGCCAGCAGCTGGACTAGCGGGAGAGGGGCAGATACGCAGTATTTT

D gene: -
V gene: TRBV5-8
clone size: -
J gene: TRBJ1-1
CDR3 protein: CASSPRIQAGVNTEAFF
CDR3 DNA: TGTGCCAGCAGCCCACGTATACAAGCTGGAGTGAACACTGAAGCTTTCTTT

D gene: -
V gene: TRBV9
clone size: -
J gene: TRBJ1-3
CDR3 protein: CASSVRENGNTIYF
CDR3 DNA: TGTGCCAGCAGCGTACGAGAAAACGGAAACACCATATATTTT

D gene: -
V gene: TRBV7-3
clone size: -
J gene: TRBJ1-1
CDR3 protein: CASSIGGNTEAFF
CDR3 DNA: TGTGCCAGCTCAATCGGGGGTAACACTGAAGCTTTCTTT

D gene: -
V gene: TRBV7-2
clone size: -
J gene: TRBJ2-7
CDR3 protein: CASSLVLTASYEQYF
CDR3 DNA: TGTGCCAGCAGCTTAGTTCTCACTGCCTCCTACGAGCAGTACTTC